The source of this T cell receptor (beta chain) is a study of blood T cell repertoires in COVID-19. Study-wide context: Sources were T cells, B-cell-depleted T cells, or PBMCs; the material itself was cDNA or gDNA.

In the authors' methods: Estimates of nucleated cell counts were drawn from the amplification of reference gene primers. Only in-frame clones appear in the TCRdb table, and some are missing; sequencing was by immunoSEQ multiplex PCR. D and trimming were read from the DNA, whereas the V and J calls and clone size are those reported in that table. The data hold about 140,000 clones, with approximately 87% observed a single time. This CDR3 is 13 amino acids long. Germline CDR1 is MNHEY and CDR2 is SMNVEV (reference sequence). V lost 6 bases and J lost 2, with 11 bases in between. Recruitment covered about two dozen US areas and drew participants whose ages spanned about 18 to 100 years. Categorization into cohorts depended on clinical history that participants reported.

V usage is TRBV27 and J usage is TRBJ2-7, with D tentatively TRBD2 (6 bases). The sequence was collected from a man between 60 and 75 years old who had recovered from COVID-19. Material: PBMCs or T cells enriched from blood (not recorded which). CDR3 in DNA: TGTGCCAGCAGCCGCACGGGGGCCTACGAGCAGTACTTC. Protein: CASSRTGAYEQYF.